Each of the 30 T cell receptor beta chains below was sequenced from the same sample in a study of Ad26.COV2.S vaccination and SARS-CoV-2 variants. Treatment here: some 20 received Ad26.COV2.S at low or high dose, single or two shots; several received placebo; per-sample allocation not given. Sampling was done on day 63 after the first vaccine or placebo injection. Sequencing used immunoSEQ multiplex PCR; TCRdb keeps in-frame clones, though not all of them. In the table there are about 480,000 clones, roughly 87% of which are singletons. The source was peripheral blood, collected in a trial of Ad26.COV2.S vaccine versus placebo. Every receptor here comes from a person between 18 and 60 years old who received the Ad26.COV2.S COVID-19 vaccine or a placebo.

The V and J genes are TRBV29-1 and TRBJ2-2, with 8 bases aligning to TRBD2. CDR3 size: 14 residues. V lost 4 bases to trimming and J lost 3 bases; unmatched junction nucleotides: 4. CDR1 is SQVTM and CDR2 is ANQGSEA in the germline V gene. Written as DNA, the CDR3 is TGCAGCGTTGGAGCGGGAGTGGACACCGGGGAGCTGTTTTTT. This gives the protein CSVGAGVDTGELFF.

The chain links TRBV14 to TRBJ2-7; 7 positions match TRBD1. J lost 1 base, V lost 4 bases, and 10 bases had no gene match. In germline, CDR1 is SGHDN, CDR2 FVKESK. CDR3 length: 16 amino acids. The CDR3 DNA follows: TGTGCCAGCAGCCCATTCCGGGACAGTGATTCCTACGAGCAGTACTTC. Its protein is CASSPFRDSDSYEQYF.

The chain recombines TRBV5-1 with TRBJ1-1; TRBD1 matches at 7 bases. This CDR3 region has 12 residues. J lost 8 bases, V lost 4 bases, and 5 bases had no gene match. Germline V CDR1 and CDR2: SGHRS, YFSETQ. This chain's CDR3 is CASSPTTGEAFF. CDR3 in DNA: TGCGCCAGCAGCCCAACGACAGGGGAAGCTTTCTTT.

This clone was observed once. The genes are TRBV28 and TRBJ1-1; D is uncertain. The CDR3 extends over 11 amino acids. V shed 7 bases and J shed 8 bases, with 11 bases lying between them. Germline V gives CDR1 MDHEN, CDR2 SYDVKM. The DNA of the CDR3 is TGTGCCAGCAAGAGAGGGCCCGAAGCTTTCTTT. The encoded protein is CASKRGPEAFF.

The J gene is TRBJ1-4, the V gene TRBV6-1; D gene uncertain. CDR3 length equals 16 residues. V dropped 3 bases and J dropped 3 bases, with 14 bases sitting between them. Germline CDR1 is MNHNS and CDR2 is SASEGT. The CDR3 protein is CASSESSLIANEKLFF. CDR3 sequence (DNA): TGTGCCAGCAGTGAGAGTAGTTTAATCGCTAATGAAAAACTGTTTTTT.

The V gene is TRBV7-8, the J gene TRBJ2-1; 7 bases line up with TRBD2. The ends lost 5 bases at V and 7 bases at J; junction bases unmatched: 8. The CDR3 runs to 14 residues. Germline assignment: CDR1 SGHVS and CDR2 FQNEAQ. This chain's CDR3 is CASSIPGLRNEQFF. CDR3 DNA sequence: TGTGCCAGCAGCATCCCGGGACTAAGAAATGAGCAGTTCTTC.

This clone was detected only once. The chain employs TRBV6-2 or TRBV6-3 and TRBJ1-1; D is uncertain. This CDR3 is 13 amino acids long. The ends were cut back, 5 bases at V and 1 base at J, with 8 bases in the middle. From germline, CDR1 is MNHEY and CDR2 SVGEGT. The CDR3 sequence: CASSPRRNTEAFF. CDR3 coding DNA: TGTGCCAGCAGTCCCCGGAGGAACACTGAAGCTTTCTTT.

The chain carries TRBV19 and TRBJ2-3; D is perhaps TRBD2 (5 bases). Germline V CDR1 and CDR2: LNHDA, SQIVND (reference sequence). The CDR3 runs 14 residues. V was pared by 0 bases and J by 4 bases, with 8 bases between. Here the CDR3 reads CASSIDVRADTQYF. The DNA of the CDR3 is TGTGCCAGTAGTATAGATGTGCGGGCAGATACGCAGTATTTT.

V usage is TRBV10-3 and J usage is TRBJ2-1; 9 positions agree with TRBD2. CDR3 length: 18 amino acids. Germline loops: CDR1 ENHRY, CDR2 SYGVKD. Trimming at V came to 3 bases and at J to 0 bases, leaving 9 bases not matched to a gene. The CDR3 region is CAISDPSGMRGSYNEQFF. CDR3 sequence (DNA): TGTGCCATCAGTGATCCTAGCGGGATGAGGGGCTCCTACAATGAGCAGTTCTTC.

This rearrangement joins TRBV21-1 to TRBJ2-5; no check of the table's D call, TRBD1, against the DNA was made. TRBV21-1 counts as a pseudogene. This CDR3 is built from 13 residues. The chain's CDR3 is CASTMSRGETQYF. In DNA, the CDR3 is TGTGCCAGCACCATGAGTAGGGGGGAGACCCAGTACTTC.

The V call is TRBV5-1, the J call TRBJ1-2, with 11 bases lining up with TRBD1. V dropped 1 base and J dropped 9; count of bases not matched to a gene: 8. This CDR3 comprises 15 residues. Per germline, CDR1 SGHRS and CDR2 YFSETQ. The chain's CDR3 is CASSLSAGQGESYTF. For the CDR3, the DNA is TGCGCCAGCAGCTTGTCCGCGGGACAGGGGGAGAGCTACACCTTC.

The chain carries TRBV7-6 and TRBJ2-7; no firm D call. The V and J ends lost 0 bases and 3 bases respectively, with 9 bases between them. The CDR3 runs 14 residues. Germline lookup yields CDR1 SGHVS and CDR2 FNYEAQ. The CDR3 here is CASSLASLGYEQYF. For the CDR3, the DNA is TGTGCCAGCAGCTTAGCCAGCCTCGGCTACGAGCAGTACTTC.

The chain recombines TRBV27 with TRBJ2-7; the D is unclear. There are 14 residues in the CDR3. CDR1 MNHEY and CDR2 SMNVEV come from the germline V gene (reference sequence). V was trimmed by 1 base and J by 0 bases, leaving 7 bases between them. CDR3 loop: CASSLLGTSYEQYF. CDR3 DNA: TGTGCCAGCAGTTTATTGGGCACCTCCTACGAGCAGTACTTC.

The chain joins TRBV19 to TRBJ2-7, with 13 bases lining up with TRBD2. This CDR3 comprises 15 residues. CDR1 and CDR2 from the germline V gene are LNHDA and SQIVND (reference sequence). With 6 bases clipped from V and 2 bases from J, the junction kept 4 bases outside the gene matches. CDR3 DNA: TGTGCCAGTAGACTAGCGGGAGGGCTGCCCTACGAGCAGTACTTC. Translated, it gives CASRLAGGLPYEQYF.

The V gene is TRBV15, the J gene TRBJ2-7; 7 bases line up with TRBD2. Germline CDR1 LNHNV, CDR2 YYDKDF (reference sequence). J was trimmed by 5 bases and V by 0 bases; bases with no gene match: 7. The CDR3 totals 15 residues. CDR3 nucleotides: TGTGCCACCAGCAGAGATCAGCAGGGAGGGGACGAGCAGTACTTC. Protein product: CATSRDQQGGDEQYF.

V is TRBV4-1 and J is TRBJ2-7; TRBD2 might be the D (7 bases). The CDR3 sequence is 15 residues long. The germline V gene has CDR1 MGHRA and CDR2 YSYEKL. V shed 0 bases and J shed 5 bases, with 14 bases lying between them. The CDR3 here is CASSQDRGARNEQYF. The CDR3 DNA follows: TGCGCCAGCAGCCAAGATCGGGGGGCGAGGAACGAGCAGTACTTC.

The rearrangement uses TRBV3-1 (or the pseudogene TRBV3-2) and TRBJ2-7; 9 nucleotides line up with TRBD2. The CDR3 length is 13 residues. Looked up from germline, CDR1 is LGHDT and CDR2 is YNNKEL (reference sequence). V trimming: 4 bases; J trimming: 4 bases; junction bases outside the gene matches: 2. The DNA for the CDR3 is TGTGCCAGCAGCCTTACTAGCGGGTACGAGCAGTACTTC. Translation gives CASSLTSGYEQYF.

This chain connects TRBV19 to TRBJ2-7; possible D gene TRBD2, 6 bases. The CDR3 totals 17 residues. Germline values: CDR1 LNHDA, CDR2 SQIVND (reference sequence). V was clipped by 5 bases and J by 3 bases, with 23 bases between them. The CDR3 DNA sequence: TGTGCCAGTAGTGAAACAACCGGAGGGCTGGGCATCTACGAGCAGTACTTC. It codes for CASSETTGGLGIYEQYF.

The V and J genes are TRBV5-6 and TRBJ2-7, with 7 positions matching TRBD2. The J segment lost 3 bases and the V segment lost 1 base, leaving 7 bases of the junction unmatched. CDR3 length equals 15 residues. CDR1 is SGHDT and CDR2 is YYEEEE in the germline V gene. CDR3 region: CASSLYGGGYYEQYF. The CDR3 DNA reads TGTGCCAGCAGCTTGTATGGGGGAGGGTACTACGAGCAGTACTTC. Variable domain in full (rest from reference TRBV5-6 and TRBJ2-7): DAGVTQSPTHLIKTRGQQVTLRCSPKSGHDTVSWYQQALGQGPQFIFQYYEEEERQRGNFPDRFSGHQFPNYSSELNVNALLLGDSALYLCASSLYGGGYYEQYFGPGTRLTVT.

The rearrangement joins TRBV5-8 to TRBJ2-3, with TRBD1 identical over 7 bases. There are 13 residues in the CDR3. CDR1 and CDR2 from the germline V gene are SGHTS and YDEGEE. V lost 4 bases and J lost 8; bases outside the gene matches: 7. The CDR3 DNA follows: TGTGCCAGCAGCCCACATCGACAGGGTACGCAGTATTTT. It codes for CASSPHRQGTQYF.

This sequence joins TRBV7-9 and TRBJ2-7, with 15 bases fitting TRBD2. The germline V gene has CDR1 SEHNR and CDR2 FQNEAQ (reference sequence). Trimming removed 5 bases from V and 4 bases from J; junction bases left unmatched: 9. The length of the CDR3 is 17 residues. CDR3 residues: CASSPQGTSGRLYEQYF. As DNA, the CDR3 is TGTGCCAGCAGCCCCCAAGGGACTAGCGGGAGGTTGTACGAGCAGTACTTC.

This CDR3 is CASYSGVETQYF. The DNA for the CDR3 is TGTGCCAGCTACTCCGGGGTGGAGACCCAGTACTTC. The J gene is TRBJ2-5, the V gene TRBV5-6; D may be TRBD2 (5 bases). The germline V and J ends were trimmed by 7 bases and 5 bases, with 12 bases remaining between them. The CDR3 consists of 12 residues. Germline V gene data show CDR1 as SGHDT and CDR2 as YYEEEE.

The rearrangement joins TRBV28 to TRBJ2-5; D gene uncertain. The CDR3 sequence is 14 residues long. The V end was cut by 4 bases, the J end by 1 base, with 10 bases between. Germline CDR1 MDHEN, CDR2 SYDVKM. The CDR3 is CASSSQETQETQYF. The CDR3 region has the DNA TGTGCCAGCAGTTCTCAGGAAACCCAAGAGACCCAGTACTTC.

The CDR3 coding sequence is TGTGCCAGCAGCTCCTATGTGCTACAAGAGACCCAGTACTTC. Protein product: CASSSYVLQETQYF. The chain is built from TRBV7-9 and TRBJ2-5, with D hard to call. In germline, CDR1 is SEHNR, CDR2 FQNEAQ (reference sequence). There are 14 residues in the CDR3. V was trimmed by 4 bases and J by 2 bases, leaving 11 bases between them.

This CDR3 is CASSELVTNEKLFF. The CDR3 bases are TGTGCCAGCAGCGAATTGGTAACTAATGAAAAACTGTTTTTT. V gene TRBV9 combines with J gene TRBJ1-4; the D is unclear. The germline CDR1 and CDR2 sequences are SGDLS and YYNGEE. V shed 3 bases and J shed 1 base, with 7 bases lying between them. The CDR3 totals 14 residues.

J is TRBJ2-6 and V is TRBV2; TRBD1 matches 7 bases. The V gene end was trimmed by 7 bases and the J gene end by 0 bases; junction bases not matched to a gene: 9. The CDR3 length is 17 residues. Germline V gene sequence: CDR1 SNHLY, CDR2 FYNNEI. CDR3 in amino acids: CASTDGTARSGANVLTF. CDR3 coding DNA: TGTGCCAGCACCGACGGGACAGCGCGCTCTGGGGCCAACGTCCTGACTTTC.

The chain uses TRBV6-5 and TRBJ1-2; possible D gene TRBD1, 5 bases. The ends were cut back, 6 bases at V and 7 bases at J, with 18 bases in the middle. The CDR3 totals 14 residues. Germline-derived CDR1 and CDR2 are MNHEY and SVGAGI. CDR3 in DNA: TGTGCCAGCAGCCCCCATGGACCAGGGATTGGCTACACCTTC. This gives the protein CASSPHGPGIGYTF.

The chain joins TRBV7-2 to TRBJ2-1; D not certain. The CDR3 is 14 amino acids. Germline V gene sequence: CDR1 SGHTA, CDR2 FQGNSA. Trimming cost V 2 bases and J 5 bases, with 10 bases left between them. The chain's CDR3 is CASSLIRYDNEQFF. The CDR3 DNA is TGTGCCAGCAGCTTAATCCGATACGACAATGAGCAGTTCTTC.

This chain uses TRBV28 with TRBJ2-7, with 9 positions matching TRBD2. Losses at the gene ends were 6 bases for V and 9 bases for J; bases not matched to a gene: 15. Germline-derived CDR1 and CDR2 are MDHEN and SYDVKM. The CDR3 covers 15 residues. The CDR3 region has the DNA TGTGCCAGCAGCCCGAGCGGGAGGCTCCTCGACGGGCAGTACTTC. Its protein is CASSPSGRLLDGQYF. The whole variable domain, filled in from reference TRBV28 and TRBJ2-7, reads DVKVTQSSRYLVKRTGEKVFLECVQDMDHENMFWYRQDPGLGLRLIYFSYDVKMKEKGDIPEGYSVSREKKERFSLILESASTNQTSMYLCASSPSGRLLDGQYFGPGTRLTVT.

To note about this clone: Other DNA sequences in this sample translate to the same CDR3. V gene TRBV19 combines with J gene TRBJ2-2, with TRBD2 as a possible D gene (7 bases). CDR3 length: 14 amino acids. Germline loops: CDR1 LNHDA, CDR2 SQIVND (reference sequence). The V gene lost 5 bases and the J gene lost 5 bases, with 12 bases spanning the gap. This CDR3 is CASSFRGGTGELFF. CDR3 DNA sequence: TGTGCCAGTAGTTTCAGGGGAGGGACCGGGGAGCTGTTTTTT.